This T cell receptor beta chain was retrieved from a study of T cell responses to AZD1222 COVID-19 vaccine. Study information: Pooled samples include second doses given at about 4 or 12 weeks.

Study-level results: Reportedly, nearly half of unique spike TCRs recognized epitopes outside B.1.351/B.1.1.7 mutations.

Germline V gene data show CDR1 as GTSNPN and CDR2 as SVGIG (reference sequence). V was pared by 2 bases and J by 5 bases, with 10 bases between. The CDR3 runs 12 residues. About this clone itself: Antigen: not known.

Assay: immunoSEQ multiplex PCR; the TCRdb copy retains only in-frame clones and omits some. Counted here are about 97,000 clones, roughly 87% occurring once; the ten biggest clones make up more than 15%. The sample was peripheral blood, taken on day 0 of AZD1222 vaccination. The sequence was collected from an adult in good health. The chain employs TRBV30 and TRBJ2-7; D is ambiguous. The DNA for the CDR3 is TGTGCCTGGAGTCCACGGTGGAACGAGCAGTACTTC. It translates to CAWSPRWNEQYF.